The 13 T cell receptor beta chains below were found in one sample sequenced in a study of T cells in Graves' hyperthyroidism and ophthalmopathy. TCR beta CDR3 regions were amplified from RNA. Researchers ran a first-round RT-PCR on the TCR CDR3 using the HTBI primer set. TCRdb fed the multiplex PCR reads into MiXCR, producing one record per CDR3 protein. The sample comprises about 400,000 distinct CDR3 sequences, 15% of which are singletons, and less than 35% rests with the top ten. Sequencing was done on a sample of blood. All receptors derive from a young woman with Graves' hyperthyroidism.

The chain links TRBV6-1 to TRBJ2-7; D uncertain. The CDR3 has 14 amino acids. The germline gives CDR1 MNHNS, CDR2 SASEGT. Trimming took off 5 bases at V and 2 bases at J, with 13 bases between the two ends. The CDR3 DNA sequence: TGTGCCAGCAGTCTACTGTCAGAGCCCTACGAGCAGTACTTC. It is translated as CASSLLSEPYEQYF.

As to this clonotype: Just one base apart from a much larger clone, this may be a read error. The chain combines TRBV28 with TRBJ1-1, with D unresolved. The germline gives CDR1 MDHEN, CDR2 SYDVKM. The CDR3 is 13 amino acids. The CDR3 coding sequence is TGTGCCAGCACGGCTTCGGTGTACACTGAAGCTCTCTTT. Translated: CASTASVYTEALF.

This clonotype has at least ten counts. This chain joins TRBV2 and TRBJ2-7; TRBD2 matches at 10 bases. Germline loops: CDR1 SNHLY, CDR2 FYNNEI. The CDR3 length is 15 residues. J gave up 6 bases and V 7 bases, and 12 bases lay outside the gene matches. CDR3 in amino acids: CASTYGSSGSGEQYF. The DNA of the CDR3 is TGTGCCAGCACCTACGGTTCTAGCGGGAGTGGCGAGCAGTACTTC.

The chain recombines TRBV7-9 with TRBJ2-5; D is uncertain. Germline CDR1 and CDR2: SEHNR and FQNEAQ (reference sequence). The CDR3 loop spans 16 amino acids. Trimming took off 0 bases at V and 3 bases at J, with 14 bases between the two ends. This CDR3 reads CASSLAGLGRKETQYF. The CDR3 nucleotides are TGTGCCAGCAGCTTAGCGGGTTTGGGCAGAAAAGAGACCCAGTACTTC.

This clonotype was seen at least ten times. This chain uses TRBV12-3 or TRBV12-4 with TRBJ2-2, with TRBD2 matching over 9 bases. The V and J ends lost 8 bases and 1 base, in that order; junction bases with no gene match: 17. CDR3 length: 19 amino acids. The CDR3 spells CASPRGDPSGNVNTGELFF. CDR3 nucleotide sequence: TGTGCCAGCCCCCGGGGGGATCCTAGCGGGAACGTGAACACCGGGGAGCTGTTTTTT.

The chain links TRBV15 to TRBJ2-7; 10 nucleotides line up with TRBD1. Germline V CDR1 and CDR2: LNHNV, YYDKDF (reference sequence). The CDR3 is 16 amino acids. The junction had 7 bases not matched to a gene; V was cut back by 3 bases and J by 2 bases. The CDR3 nucleotides read TGTGCCACCAGCAGCCGGACAGGGGGGTTCCCCTACGAGCAGTACTTC. It specifies CATSSRTGGFPYEQYF.

This chain links TRBV6-1 with TRBJ2-7; the match to TRBD2 covers 14 bases. V gave up 11 bases and J gave up 5 bases; unmatched junction bases: 5. The CDR3 contains 13 residues. Germline V lookup: CDR1 MNHNS, CDR2 SASEGT. Here the CDR3 DNA reads TGTGCCGGGGGGGGACTAGCGGGAGACGAGCAGTACTTC. Protein sequence: CAGGGLAGDEQYF.

CDR3 in DNA: TGTGCCAGCACCCCTTATGGGCGGGAGTCGACCGGGGAGCTGTTTTTT. Translating gives CASTPYGRESTGELFF. The rearrangement joins TRBV9 to TRBJ2-2, with 7 bases aligning to TRBD2. The CDR3 has 16 residues. The trim removed 6 bases at V and 5 bases at J, leaving 13 bases unmatched. The germline gives CDR1 SGDLS, CDR2 YYNGEE. The full variable domain, completed using reference TRBV9 and TRBJ2-2, is DSGVTQTPKHLITATGQRVTLRCSPRSGDLSVYWYQQSLDQGLQFLIQYYNGEERAKGNILERFSAQQFPDLHSELNLSSLELGDSALYFCASTPYGRESTGELFFGEGSRLTVL.

This clonotype has ten or more counts. The gene calls are TRBV11-2 and TRBJ1-3; D remains unclear. CDR3 size: 12 residues. V lost 1 base to trimming and J lost 3 bases, with 1 base between them. The germline V gene has CDR1 SGHAT and CDR2 FQNNGV. CDR3 DNA sequence: TGTGCCAGCAGCTTAGGTGGAAACACCATATATTTT. Amino acids: CASSLGGNTIYF. The variable domain in full, completed from reference TRBV11-2 and TRBJ1-3, reads EAGVAQSPRYKIIEKRQSVAFWCNPISGHATLYWYQQILGQGPKLLIQFQNNGVVDDSQLPKDRFSAERLKGVDSTLKIQPAKLEDSAVYLCASSLGGNTIYFGEGSWLTVV.

This chain joins TRBV6-1 and TRBJ1-4; unclear D gene. The CDR3 length is 15 residues. CDR1 MNHNS and CDR2 SASEGT come from the germline V gene. V was pared by 6 bases and J by 5 bases, with 16 bases between. CDR3 sequence (DNA): TGTGCCAGCAGGGAGGGCGGCGCAAAGAATGAAAAACTGTTTTTT. This encodes CASREGGAKNEKLFF.

A remark on this clonotype: A read error may account for a junction end that differs from germline. The CDR3 protein is CASIQTGGSYNEQSF. The CDR3 DNA follows: TGTGCCAGCATTCAAACAGGAGGCTCCTACAATGAGCAGTCCTTC. The rearrangement links TRBV6-1 to TRBJ2-1; D assignment may be TRBD1 or TRBD2 (5 bases each). The CDR3 spans 15 residues. CDR1 is MNHNS and CDR2 is SASEGT in the germline V gene.

This clonotype was seen repeatedly, ten times or more. The gene calls are TRBV7-9 and TRBJ2-7; 12 positions match TRBD2. Germline lookup yields CDR1 SEHNR and CDR2 FQNEAQ (reference sequence). V shed 4 bases and J 6 bases; nucleotides not matched to a gene: 4. The CDR3 is 14 residues long. Written as DNA, the CDR3 is TGTGCCAGCAGCTGGACTAGCGGGACAGGCGAGCAGTACTTC. This codes for CASSWTSGTGEQYF.

This clonotype was observed at least ten times. In nucleotides, the CDR3 is TGTGCCAGCAGCCGGACAGGGAGATATGAGCAGTTCTTC. Its translation is CASSRTGRYEQFF. The rearrangement uses TRBV27 and TRBJ2-1; 8 bases are shared with TRBD1. CDR1 MNHEY and CDR2 SMNVEV come from the germline V gene (reference sequence). There are 13 residues in the CDR3. Trimming at V came to 6 bases and at J to 8 bases, leaving 6 bases not matched to a gene.